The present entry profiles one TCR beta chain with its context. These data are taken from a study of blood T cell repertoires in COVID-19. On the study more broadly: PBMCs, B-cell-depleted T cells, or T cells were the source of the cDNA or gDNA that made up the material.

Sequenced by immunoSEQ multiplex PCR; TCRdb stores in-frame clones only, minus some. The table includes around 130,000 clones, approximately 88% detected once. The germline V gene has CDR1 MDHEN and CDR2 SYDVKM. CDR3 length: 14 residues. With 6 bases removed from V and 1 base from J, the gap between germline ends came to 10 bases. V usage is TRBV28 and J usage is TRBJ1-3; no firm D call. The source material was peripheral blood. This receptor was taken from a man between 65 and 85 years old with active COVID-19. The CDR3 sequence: CASRLPGSGNTIYF. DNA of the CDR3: TGTGCCAGCAGATTACCGGGGTCTGGAAACACCATATATTTT.